A single sample gave rise to the 26 T cell receptor beta chains below, sequenced in a study of T cell responses to AZD1222 COVID-19 vaccine. Assay used: immunoSEQ multiplex PCR; TCRdb lists only in-frame clones, some missing. The sample shows some 140,000 clones, roughly 90% of them seen only once. The starting material was peripheral blood, obtained on day 0 of MenACWY control vaccination. These receptors all stem from an adult in good health.

This chain connects TRBV27 to TRBJ1-5; D ambiguous. The CDR3 sequence is 16 residues long. V lost 5 bases and J 6 bases, leaving 20 bases between the germline ends. Per germline, CDR1 MNHEY and CDR2 SMNVEV (reference sequence). For the CDR3, the DNA is TGTGCCAGCAGTCCAATTTTTGTCGTAGCAGGTCAGCCCCAGCATTTT. Its protein product is CASSPIFVVAGQPQHF.

This chain links TRBV12-3 or TRBV12-4 with TRBJ1-2; D gene ambiguous. This CDR3 is 12 amino acids long. Trimming took 5 bases from V and 8 from J, leaving 12 bases between them. The CDR3 protein is CASSLNAGGYTF. CDR3 nucleotide sequence: TGTGCCAGCAGTCTTAACGCCGGGGGCTACACCTTC.

The chain combines TRBV29-1 with TRBJ2-2, with 7 bases matching TRBD1. Germline loops: CDR1 SQVTM, CDR2 ANQGSEA. This CDR3 has 14 amino acids. With 6 bases clipped from V and 7 bases from J, the junction kept 11 bases outside the gene matches. Here the CDR3 DNA reads TGCAGCGTCCACAGCCAGGGGGTCGGCGGGGAGCTGTTTTTT. Protein: CSVHSQGVGGELFF.

V gene TRBV5-5 combines with J gene TRBJ1-5; 9 bases are a match to TRBD1. Germline values: CDR1 SGHKS, CDR2 YYEKEE (reference sequence). This CDR3 region has 18 residues. The J segment lost 0 bases and the V segment lost 2 bases, leaving 9 bases of the junction unmatched. CDR3 in DNA: TGTGCCAGCAGCTTCCGTCTACAGGGGGCGTTTAGCAATCAGCCCCAGCATTTT. Residues: CASSFRLQGAFSNQPQHF.

This chain uses TRBV7-2 with TRBJ2-1, with no clear D. The V gene's germline CDR1 is SGHTA and CDR2 FQGNSA. The CDR3 extends over 14 amino acids. V gave up 3 bases and J gave up 0 bases, with 6 bases separating them. CDR3 in DNA: TGTGCCAGCAGCTTTAGTGCCTCCTACAATGAGCAGTTCTTC. Protein: CASSFSASYNEQFF.

The rearrangement joins TRBV10-3 to TRBJ2-1; the D is unclear. Germline CDR1 reads ENHRY; CDR2 reads SYGVKD. The CDR3 is 12 amino acids. The germline V and J ends were trimmed by 5 bases and 5 bases, with 7 bases remaining between them. The CDR3 DNA is TGTGCCATCAGTCACAGCGACAATGAGCAGTTCTTC. This translates into CAISHSDNEQFF.

The genes are TRBV6-1 and TRBJ1-1; D is ambiguous. Germline CDR1 MNHNS, CDR2 SASEGT. CDR3 length: 11 amino acids. V lost 2 bases and J 11 bases, leaving 9 bases between the germline ends. The DNA for the CDR3 is TGTGCCAGCAGTGAAAAGCGTTGGGCTTTCTTT. Amino acids: CASSEKRWAFF.

This rearrangement joins TRBV19 to TRBJ2-7, with TRBD1 identical over 8 bases. Germline CDR1 LNHDA, CDR2 SQIVND (reference sequence). There are 14 residues in the CDR3. V lost 3 bases, J lost 5 bases, and 6 bases stayed unmatched. In DNA form, the CDR3 reads TGTGCCAGTAGTATGAGGACAGGGATCCACGAGCAGTACTTC. This translates into CASSMRTGIHEQYF.

The J gene is TRBJ2-1, the V gene TRBV11-2; TRBD1 matches at 7 bases. The CDR3 length is 16 residues. After removal of 2 bases from V and 6 bases from J, the junction contained 10 bases not matched to a gene. Germline CDR1 and CDR2: SGHAT and FQNNGV. CDR3 coding DNA: TGTGCCAGCAGCTTAAACCCTGGACAGGCGGGCAATGAGCAGTTCTTC. Translating it yields CASSLNPGQAGNEQFF.

This rearrangement joins TRBV5-6 to TRBJ1-1, with D uncertain. The CDR3 extends over 15 amino acids. V gave up 4 bases and J gave up 0 bases, with 13 bases separating them. CDR1 is SGHDT, CDR2 YYEEEE, per germline. CDR3 nucleotide sequence: TGTGCCAGCAGCCCCCCGGCACATATGAACACTGAAGCTTTCTTT. Residues: CASSPPAHMNTEAFF.

The count of this clone is one. The genes are TRBV5-1 and TRBJ2-2, with D tentatively TRBD1 (6 bases). CDR1 and CDR2 from the germline V gene are SGHRS and YFSETQ. The germline V and J ends were trimmed by 6 bases and 5 bases, with 11 bases remaining between them. The CDR3 is 13 amino acids. CDR3 residues: CASTGVLTGELFF. In nucleotides, the CDR3 is TGCGCCAGCACAGGGGTTTTAACCGGGGAGCTGTTTTTT.

This clone showed up just once. The chain carries TRBV5-1 and TRBJ1-2; D remains ambiguous. The V and J ends lost 5 bases and 8 bases respectively, with 10 bases between them. The CDR3 is made up of 11 amino acids. CDR1 and CDR2 from the germline V gene are SGHRS and YFSETQ. The CDR3 DNA sequence: TGCGCCAGCAGGGGCCAACTAGGCTACACCTTC. Translated: CASRGQLGYTF. The complete variable domain, with remaining parts taken from reference TRBV5-1 and TRBJ1-2, reads KAGVTQTPRYLIKTRGQQVTLSCSPISGHRSVSWYQQTPGQGLQFLFEYFSETQRNKGNFPGRFSGRQFSNSRSEMNVSTLELGDSALYLCASRGQLGYTFGSGTRLTVV.

The V call is TRBV20-1, the J call TRBJ1-1; possibly TRBD1 for D (5 bases). With 3 bases removed from V and 4 bases from J, the gap between germline ends came to 12 bases. The CDR3 is 13 residues long. Germline V gene data show CDR1 as DFQATT and CDR2 as SNEGSKA (reference sequence). The CDR3 DNA sequence: TGCAGTGCTAGTCAGCAGGGAGTCACTGAAGCTTTCTTT. This translates into CSASQQGVTEAFF.

This chain uses TRBV6-5 with TRBJ1-5, with D tentatively TRBD1 (5 bases). The CDR3 length is 15 residues. V lost 2 bases and J 7 bases, leaving 15 bases between the germline ends. Looked up from germline, CDR1 is MNHEY and CDR2 is SVGAGI. The CDR3 loop reads CASSYTGQVGQPQHF. In DNA, the CDR3 is TGTGCCAGCAGTTACACAGGTCAGGTAGGGCAGCCCCAGCATTTT.

The gene calls are TRBV5-1 and TRBJ2-2; 10 bases are shared with TRBD2. The CDR3 has 17 residues. The germline V gene has CDR1 SGHRS and CDR2 YFSETQ. V dropped 3 bases and J dropped 3; count of bases not matched to a gene: 8. The CDR3 protein is CASSSQRGGTDTGELFF. CDR3 in DNA: TGCGCCAGCAGCTCTCAGCGGGGGGGCACTGACACCGGGGAGCTGTTTTTT.

The rearrangement joins TRBV10-3 to TRBJ2-7, with 7 nucleotides matching TRBD2. Germline V lookup: CDR1 ENHRY, CDR2 SYGVKD. This CDR3 has 12 amino acids. Trimming at V came to 7 bases and at J to 5 bases, leaving 5 bases not matched to a gene. The CDR3 DNA sequence: TGTGCCATCAATTCCGGGACTAACGAGCAGTACTTC. Translating it yields CAINSGTNEQYF.

The CDR3 DNA reads as TGCGCCAGCAGCTTGAACGTCCAGGGGGGCAATTTGAACACTGAAGCTTTCTTT. This sequence encodes CASSLNVQGGNLNTEAFF. The chain links TRBV5-1 to TRBJ1-1; 7 nucleotides line up with TRBD1. The CDR3 sequence is 18 residues long. V gave up 1 base and J gave up 0 bases; unmatched junction bases: 12. Germline V gene lookup returns CDR1 SGHRS and CDR2 YFSETQ.

This clone was counted between two and nine times. V and J are TRBV27 and TRBJ2-7, with D hard to call. CDR3 length: 13 residues. Germline V gene lookup returns CDR1 MNHEY and CDR2 SMNVEV (reference sequence). Between the trimmed V and J ends, which lost 5 bases and 3 bases, there was a span of 11 bases. CDR3: CASSHSPLYEQYF. The DNA for the CDR3 is TGTGCCAGCAGTCACTCCCCCCTCTACGAGCAGTACTTC.

V is TRBV5-1 and J is TRBJ1-1; perhaps TRBD1 as D (6 bases). CDR1 is SGHRS, CDR2 YFSETQ, per germline. The CDR3 is 17 amino acids. With 0 bases removed from V and 1 base from J, the gap between germline ends came to 16 bases. CDR3 sequence (DNA): TGCGCCAGCAGCTTGGAGGGGTTCTGGGGACAGAACACTGAAGCTTTCTTT. Translation: CASSLEGFWGQNTEAFF.

The chain uses TRBV27 and TRBJ2-1; D gene unclear. The germline CDR1 and CDR2 sequences are MNHEY and SMNVEV (reference sequence). Trimming cost V 2 bases and J 12 bases, with 11 bases left between them. The CDR3 sequence is 12 residues long. The chain's CDR3 is CASSLVGSRQFF. The CDR3, as DNA: TGTGCCAGCAGTTTAGTCGGCTCCCGGCAGTTCTTC.

The count of this clone is one. The CDR3 loop is CASSYRGSTYEQYF. The CDR3 DNA reads TGTGCCAGCAGTTACCGGGGGTCAACCTACGAGCAGTACTTC. The chain is built from TRBV6-6 and TRBJ2-7; D might be TRBD2 (6 bases). Trimming left V 2 bases short and J 2 bases short, with 10 bases between. The CDR3 consists of 14 residues. Germline assignment: CDR1 MNHNY and CDR2 SVGAGI (reference sequence).

Here the CDR3 DNA reads TGCGCCAGCAGCCGAAACGGGCTGAACACTGAAGCTTTCTTT. Translation gives CASSRNGLNTEAFF. This chain uses TRBV4-1 with TRBJ1-1; D uncertain. The CDR3 runs to 14 residues. Per germline, CDR1 MGHRA and CDR2 YSYEKL. Trimming removed 4 bases from V and 0 bases from J, with 9 bases in between.

The chain joins TRBV6-1 to TRBJ2-7; 13 bases agree with TRBD2. This CDR3 comprises 16 residues. The germline gives CDR1 MNHNS, CDR2 SASEGT. J lost 7 bases, V lost 4 bases, and 10 bases had no gene match. The CDR3 nucleotides are TGTGCCAGCAGTGCGCTAACTAGCGGGAGGGCGCGGGAGCAGTACTTC. This codes for CASSALTSGRAREQYF.

This clone was found once. The rearrangement links TRBV11-2 to TRBJ2-2, with D possibly being TRBD2 (5 bases). The CDR3 extends over 16 amino acids. CDR1 SGHAT and CDR2 FQNNGV come from the germline V gene. Trimming cost V 2 bases and J 2 bases, with 12 bases left between them. The CDR3 is CASSLLASRNTGELFF. The CDR3 bases are TGTGCCAGCAGCTTACTCGCTAGCAGAAACACCGGGGAGCTGTTTTTT.

The chain joins TRBV5-1 to TRBJ2-5; 9 nucleotides line up with TRBD1. The V gene end was trimmed by 2 bases and the J gene end by 4 bases; junction bases not matched to a gene: 6. Germline assignment: CDR1 SGHRS and CDR2 YFSETQ. This CDR3 has 15 residues. In DNA, the CDR3 is TGCGCCAGCAGCTTAAGGACAGGGGAACGAGAGACCCAGTACTTC. This encodes CASSLRTGERETQYF.

The chain uses TRBV7-2 and TRBJ2-7, with 10 bases matching TRBD2. Germline CDR1 is SGHTA and CDR2 is FQGNSA. J gave up 5 bases and V 3 bases, and 7 bases lay outside the gene matches. The CDR3 contains 15 residues. In DNA form, the CDR3 reads TGTGCCAGCAGCTTTTATACTAGCGGGACGAACGAGCAGTACTTC. As protein: CASSFYTSGTNEQYF.